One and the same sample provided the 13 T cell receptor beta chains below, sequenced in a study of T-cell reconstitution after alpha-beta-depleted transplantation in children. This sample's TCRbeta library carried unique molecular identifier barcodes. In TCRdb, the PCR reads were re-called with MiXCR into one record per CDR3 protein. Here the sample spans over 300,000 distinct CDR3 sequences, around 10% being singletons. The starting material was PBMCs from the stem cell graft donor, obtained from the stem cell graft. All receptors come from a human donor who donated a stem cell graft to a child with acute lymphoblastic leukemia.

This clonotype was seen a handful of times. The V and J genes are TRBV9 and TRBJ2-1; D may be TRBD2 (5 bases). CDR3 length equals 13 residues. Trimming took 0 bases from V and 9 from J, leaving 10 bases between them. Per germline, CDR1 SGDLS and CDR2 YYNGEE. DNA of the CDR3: TGTGCCAGCAGCGTAGGCGCGGGTAGTGAGCAGTTCTTC. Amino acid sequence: CASSVGAGSEQFF. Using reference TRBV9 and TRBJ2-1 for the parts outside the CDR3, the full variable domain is DSGVTQTPKHLITATGQRVTLRCSPRSGDLSVYWYQQSLDQGLQFLIQYYNGEERAKGNILERFSAQQFPDLHSELNLSSLELGDSALYFCASSVGAGSEQFFGPGTRLTVL.

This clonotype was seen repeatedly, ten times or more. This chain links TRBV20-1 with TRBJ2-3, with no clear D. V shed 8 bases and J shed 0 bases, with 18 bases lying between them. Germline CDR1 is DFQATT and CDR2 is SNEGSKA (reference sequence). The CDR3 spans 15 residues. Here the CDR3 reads CSIPISGFSTDTQYF. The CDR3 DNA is TGCAGTATCCCAATATCGGGTTTTAGCACAGATACGCAGTATTTT.

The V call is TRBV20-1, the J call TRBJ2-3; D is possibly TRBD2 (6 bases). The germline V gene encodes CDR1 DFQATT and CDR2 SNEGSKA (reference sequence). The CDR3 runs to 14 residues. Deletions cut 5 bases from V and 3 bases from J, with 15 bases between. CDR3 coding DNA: TGCAGTGCTCCCGTTTACGGAGGGACAGATACGCAGTATTTT. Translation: CSAPVYGGTDTQYF.

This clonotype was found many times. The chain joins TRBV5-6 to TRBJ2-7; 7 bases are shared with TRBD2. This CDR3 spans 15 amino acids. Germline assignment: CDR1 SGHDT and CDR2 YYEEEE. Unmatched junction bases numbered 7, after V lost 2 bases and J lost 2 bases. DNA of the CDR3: TGTGCCAGCAGCTTCTTTCGGGAGGAAGCCTACGAGCAGTACTTC. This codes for CASSFFREEAYEQYF.

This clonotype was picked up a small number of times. The CDR3 reads CSVEGRGADTQYF. CDR3 nucleotide sequence: TGCAGCGTTGAGGGAAGGGGGGCAGATACGCAGTATTTT. The V and J genes are TRBV29-1 and TRBJ2-3; the D call may be TRBD1 or TRBD2 (6 bases each). Between the trimmed V and J ends, which lost 3 bases and 4 bases, there was a span of 11 bases. The CDR3 sequence is 13 residues long. CDR1 is SQVTM, CDR2 ANQGSEA, per germline.

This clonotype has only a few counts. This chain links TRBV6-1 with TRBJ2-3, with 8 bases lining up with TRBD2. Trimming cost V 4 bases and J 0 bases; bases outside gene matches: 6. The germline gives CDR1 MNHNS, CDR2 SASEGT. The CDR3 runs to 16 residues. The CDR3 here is CASSGSGSASTDTQYF. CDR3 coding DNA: TGTGCCAGCAGTGGGAGCGGGAGCGCCAGCACAGATACGCAGTATTTT.

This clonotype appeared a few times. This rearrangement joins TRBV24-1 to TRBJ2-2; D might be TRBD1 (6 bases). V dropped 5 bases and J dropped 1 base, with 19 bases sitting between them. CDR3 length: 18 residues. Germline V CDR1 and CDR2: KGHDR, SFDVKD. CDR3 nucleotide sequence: TGTGCCACCAGTGGTGGTCAGGGTCGAGGGGGGAACACCGGGGAGCTGTTTTTT. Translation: CATSGGQGRGGNTGELFF.

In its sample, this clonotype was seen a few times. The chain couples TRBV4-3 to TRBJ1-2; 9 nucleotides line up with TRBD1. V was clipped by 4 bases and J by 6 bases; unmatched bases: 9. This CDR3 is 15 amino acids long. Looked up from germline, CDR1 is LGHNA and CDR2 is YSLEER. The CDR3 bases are TGCGCCAGCAGCCCCGGAGGACAGGGGTTTAATGGCTACACCTTC. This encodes CASSPGGQGFNGYTF.

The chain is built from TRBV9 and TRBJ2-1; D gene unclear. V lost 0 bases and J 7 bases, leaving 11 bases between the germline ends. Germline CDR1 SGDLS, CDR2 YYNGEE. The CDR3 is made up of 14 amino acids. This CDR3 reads CASSVDGSRNEQFF. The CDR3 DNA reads TGTGCCAGCAGCGTAGACGGGTCAAGAAATGAGCAGTTCTTC.

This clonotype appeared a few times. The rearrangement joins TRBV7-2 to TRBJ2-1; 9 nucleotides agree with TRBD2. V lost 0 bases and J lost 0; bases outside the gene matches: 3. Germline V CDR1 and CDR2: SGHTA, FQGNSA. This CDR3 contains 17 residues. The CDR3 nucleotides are TGTGCCAGCAGCTTAGCGGGCGGGAGGGGCTCCTACAATGAGCAGTTCTTC. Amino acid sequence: CASSLAGGRGSYNEQFF.

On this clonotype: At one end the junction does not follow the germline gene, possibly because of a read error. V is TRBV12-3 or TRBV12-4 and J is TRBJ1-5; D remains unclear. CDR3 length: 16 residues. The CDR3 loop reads CACSLTLRPWVGNQHF. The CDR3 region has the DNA TGTGCCTGCAGTTTAACATTACGGCCGTGGGTAGGGAACCAGCATTTT.

This CDR3 reads CASSLGDHTRGAEAFF. The CDR3 DNA sequence: TGCGCCAGCAGCTTGGGGGACCATACGCGGGGGGCTGAAGCTTTCTTT. The chain uses TRBV5-1 and TRBJ1-1; D is possibly TRBD1 (5 bases). The CDR3 is 16 residues long. Germline lookup yields CDR1 SGHRS and CDR2 YFSETQ. V dropped 0 bases and J dropped 6 bases, with 18 bases sitting between them.

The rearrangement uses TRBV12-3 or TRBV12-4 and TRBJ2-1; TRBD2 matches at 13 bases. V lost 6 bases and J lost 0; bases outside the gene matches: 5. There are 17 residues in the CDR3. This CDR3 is CASRPRTSGSSYNEQFF. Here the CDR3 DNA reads TGTGCCAGCAGACCTAGGACTAGCGGGAGCTCCTACAATGAGCAGTTCTTC.